The 24 T cell receptor beta chains listed next were all sequenced from one sample in a study of T-cell reconstitution after alpha-beta-depleted transplantation in children. Molecular barcoding with unique molecular identifiers was used for the TCRbeta library. TCRdb redid the calling of the PCR reads with MiXCR, one entry per CDR3 protein. The sample includes around 580,000 distinct CDR3 sequences, roughly 24% seen only once; the top ten take around an eighth. Source: PBMCs, mostly from graft donor cells, taken 360 days after TCRalphabeta/CD19-depleted stem cell transplant. The receptor source for this set is a boy in the first two years of life who had a stem cell transplant for acute myeloid leukemia, so the T cells may come from the graft donor.

CDR3 sequence: CSAPHHLGGPGDEQFF. The CDR3 nucleotides are TGCAGTGCTCCACATCATCTCGGGGGGCCGGGGGATGAGCAGTTCTTC. The genes are TRBV20-1 and TRBJ2-1; tentative D call: TRBD2 (7 bases). Germline assignment: CDR1 DFQATT and CDR2 SNEGSKA (reference sequence). This CDR3 is 16 amino acids long. V was pared by 5 bases and J by 8 bases, with 25 bases between.

This rearrangement joins TRBV12-3 or TRBV12-4 to TRBJ1-2; a weak D match, TRBD1 (6 bases). The CDR3 extends over 15 amino acids. The V and J ends lost 8 bases and 0 bases respectively, with 16 bases between them. As DNA, the CDR3 is TGTGCCAGCGGCTACCAGGGGTATCCTAACTATGGCTACACCTTC. Its protein is CASGYQGYPNYGYTF.

The gene calls are TRBV13 and TRBJ2-7; D is perhaps TRBD2 (5 bases). V lost 5 bases, J lost 2 bases, and 19 bases lay in between. The CDR3 covers 16 residues. Germline values: CDR1 PRHDT, CDR2 FYEKMQ (reference sequence). The CDR3 bases are TGTGCCAGCAGCCCCCGCGGCCCCTCGGGGACCTACGAGCAGTACGTC. It is translated as CASSPRGPSGTYEQYV.

The V and J genes are TRBV5-5 and TRBJ2-7; 7 nucleotides align to TRBD2. Germline trimming cut 5 bases from V and 1 base from J; bases unmatched to any gene: 6. Per the germline V gene, CDR1 is SGHKS and CDR2 is YYEKEE (reference sequence). This CDR3 spans 14 amino acids. The CDR3 nucleotides read TGTGCCAGCAGTATGAGGCGGGAGTCCTACGAGCAGTACTTC. Its protein product is CASSMRRESYEQYF.

This clonotype was recorded many times. The rearrangement joins TRBV20-1 to TRBJ2-7, with D perhaps being TRBD1 or TRBD2 (6 bases each). The CDR3 has 13 residues. Germline loops: CDR1 DFQATT, CDR2 SNEGSKA (reference sequence). V was shortened by 6 bases and J by 2 bases, with 14 bases between the two germline ends. The CDR3 here is CSALGGGTYEQYV. CDR3 sequence (DNA): TGCAGTGCCCTTGGAGGGGGAACCTACGAGCAGTACGTC.

The chain has TRBV3-1 and TRBJ2-3; no clear D. V lost 3 bases and J lost 1, with 8 bases in between. The germline CDR1 and CDR2 sequences are LGHDT and YNNKEL (reference sequence). This CDR3 has 14 residues. The chain's CDR3 is CASSHVSRTDTQYF. CDR3 bases: TGTGCCAGCAGCCATGTTAGCCGCACAGATACGCAGTATTTT.

This chain uses TRBV5-1 with TRBJ2-7, with D perhaps matching TRBD2 (6 bases). This CDR3 is built from 14 residues. Trimming left V 0 bases short and J 4 bases short, with 11 bases between. CDR1 and CDR2 (germline): SGHRS, YFSETQ. CDR3 loop: CASSLGDSQYEQYF. As DNA, the CDR3 is TGCGCCAGCAGCTTGGGGGACTCCCAGTACGAGCAGTACTTC.

This clonotype was detected many times. The chain employs TRBV18 and TRBJ2-4; 7 bases fit TRBD1. CDR1 is KGHSH and CDR2 is LQKENI in the germline V gene. Trimming cost V 4 bases and J 4 bases; bases outside gene matches: 4. The CDR3 runs 14 residues. CDR3 bases: TGTGCCAGCTCACAATCGACAGGGAAAAACATTCAGTACTTC. As protein: CASSQSTGKNIQYF.

This chain connects TRBV3-1 to TRBJ2-7; 8 bases are shared with TRBD2. V shed 4 bases and J 4 bases; nucleotides not matched to a gene: 12. The CDR3 runs to 16 residues. Per the germline V gene, CDR1 is LGHDT and CDR2 is YNNKEL (reference sequence). Here the CDR3 reads CASSLLRGAPDYEQYV. Here the CDR3 DNA reads TGTGCCAGCAGCCTATTGCGGGGGGCGCCAGATTACGAGCAGTACGTC.

This clonotype was detected only a few times. CDR3 in amino acids: CASTRPALGRTEAFF. Here the CDR3 DNA reads TGTGCCAGCACACGACCTGCGCTGGGTCGCACTGAAGCTTTCTTT. The chain has TRBV12-3 or TRBV12-4 and TRBJ1-1; unclear D gene. With 7 bases removed from V and 4 bases from J, the gap between germline ends came to 19 bases. This CDR3 is built from 15 residues.

The chain links TRBV20-1 to TRBJ2-3; the match to TRBD2 covers 7 bases. J was trimmed by 11 bases and V by 7 bases; bases with no gene match: 6. The CDR3 spans 10 residues. From germline, CDR1 is DFQATT and CDR2 SNEGSKA (reference sequence). The CDR3, as DNA: TGCAGTGGCCGGGGGGAGGTGCAGTATTTT. Amino acid sequence: CSGRGEVQYF.

This clonotype has a count of ten or more. This chain uses TRBV29-1 with TRBJ2-5; D gene unclear. The CDR3 has 13 amino acids. V gave up 2 bases and J gave up 4 bases, with 11 bases separating them. Germline CDR1 SQVTM, CDR2 ANQGSEA. The CDR3 DNA is TGCAGCGTTGAAATGATTACCGGAGAGACCCAGTACTTC. This encodes CSVEMITGETQYF.

The chain couples TRBV12-3 or TRBV12-4 to TRBJ2-7, with TRBD1 as a possible D gene (5 bases). The ends were cut back, 5 bases at V and 5 bases at J, with 7 bases in the middle. The CDR3 runs to 11 residues. CDR3 protein: CASSRGDEQYF. As DNA, the CDR3 is TGTGCCAGCAGTAGGGGTGACGAGCAGTACTTC.

The sample holds many counts of this clonotype. This chain joins TRBV10-3 and TRBJ2-7, with a weak D call TRBD1 (7 bases). V was cut by 8 bases and J by 5 bases, with 13 bases left in between. The CDR3 has 12 amino acids. Germline V gene data show CDR1 as ENHRY and CDR2 as SYGVKD. The DNA for the CDR3 is TGTGCCATCTCTCCAGGGGGGAACGAGCAGTACTTC. Its translation is CAISPGGNEQYF.

This clonotype was observed many times. The CDR3 DNA reads TGTGCCAGCAGTTTTCATTGGCAGCCCCAGCATTTT. This encodes CASSFHWQPQHF. The chain uses TRBV12-3 or TRBV12-4 and TRBJ1-5; D not resolved. The CDR3 length is 12 residues. The V gene lost 3 bases and the J gene lost 7 bases, with 7 bases spanning the gap.

The rearrangement uses TRBV6-1 and TRBJ2-3; TRBD2 matches at 16 bases. The CDR3 loop spans 16 amino acids. The germline gives CDR1 MNHNS, CDR2 SASEGT. V lost 7 bases and J lost 4; bases outside the gene matches: 5. CDR3 DNA: TGTGCCAGCACCGGGACTAGCGGGGGGGCCGCAGATACGCAGTATTTT. Its translation: CASTGTSGGAADTQYF.

This clonotype has ten or more counts. The rearrangement links TRBV7-8 to TRBJ2-1; D remains unclear. The CDR3 is 14 residues long. Germline CDR1 SGHVS, CDR2 FQNEAQ. V lost 1 base and J 6 bases, leaving 10 bases between the germline ends. CDR3 coding DNA: TGTGCCAGCAGCTTAGGTTCGGCACTCAATGAGCAGTTCTTC. Translation gives CASSLGSALNEQFF.

The genes are TRBV12-3 or TRBV12-4 and TRBJ2-7; the D is unclear. V was trimmed by 6 bases and J by 1 base, leaving 7 bases between them. The CDR3 spans 12 residues. This CDR3 reads CASSYTSYEQYF. Written as DNA, the CDR3 is TGTGCCAGCAGCTACACATCCTACGAGCAGTACTTC.

This clonotype was seen ten or more times. The genes are TRBV12-3 or TRBV12-4 and TRBJ2-6; TRBD1 aligns across 10 bases. Unmatched junction bases numbered 7, after V lost 6 bases and J lost 2 bases. This CDR3 is built from 17 residues. The CDR3 nucleotides read TGTGCCAGCAGCCGACAGGGGGCAAGGGCTGGGGCCAACGTCCTGACTTTC. Its translation: CASSRQGARAGANVLTF.

This clonotype was counted ten times or more. V gene TRBV3-1 combines with J gene TRBJ1-1, with 7 bases fitting TRBD1. The CDR3 is 14 residues long. After removal of 3 bases from V and 5 bases from J, the junction contained 6 bases not matched to a gene. In germline, CDR1 is LGHDT, CDR2 YNNKEL (reference sequence). The CDR3: CASSHVDRETEAFF. In DNA, the CDR3 is TGTGCCAGCAGCCACGTTGACAGGGAAACTGAAGCTTTCTTT.

Many counts were recorded for this clonotype. The chain employs TRBV20-1 and TRBJ1-1; D unresolved. The CDR3 spans 11 residues. Germline loops: CDR1 DFQATT, CDR2 SNEGSKA (reference sequence). Trimming pared 6 bases from V and 4 bases from J, leaving 9 bases between. The CDR3 DNA follows: TGCAGTGCCAAGAGGGTCACTGAAGCTTTCTTT. It yields the protein CSAKRVTEAFF.

V usage is TRBV6-2 or TRBV6-3 and J usage is TRBJ2-4; possibly TRBD2 for D (5 bases). The V gene's germline CDR1 is MNHEY and CDR2 SVGEGT. The CDR3 loop spans 18 amino acids. Trimming took 6 bases from V and 0 from J, leaving 21 bases between them. CDR3 coding DNA: TGTGCCAGCAGCCCCCAAACGAGAGGGAGCTTAGCCAAAAACATTCAGTACTTC. This gives the protein CASSPQTRGSLAKNIQYF.

This clonotype turned up a few times. This chain joins TRBV12-3 or TRBV12-4 and TRBJ2-2, with 8 bases aligning to TRBD1. This CDR3 is 15 amino acids long. The V segment lost 5 bases and the J segment 1 base; nucleotides outside the gene matches: 3. The CDR3 DNA follows: TGTGCCAGCAGTCTGGGACAGGAGAACACCGGGGAGCTGTTTTTT. Its translation is CASSLGQENTGELFF.

This clonotype was seen only a few times. The chain employs TRBV25-1 and TRBJ2-3, with 11 nucleotides matching TRBD2. The V gene end was trimmed by 9 bases and the J gene end by 2 bases; junction bases not matched to a gene: 1. CDR3 length: 13 residues. Germline CDR1 is MGHDK and CDR2 is SYGVNS. The CDR3 DNA reads TGTGCCAGTAGCGGGGGGGTCACAGATACGCAGTATTTT. Translated: CASSGGVTDTQYF. The full variable domain, its missing parts supplied by reference TRBV25-1 and TRBJ2-3, is EADIYQTPRYLVIGTGKKITLECSQTMGHDKMYWYQQDPGMELHLIHYSYGVNSTEKGDLSSESTVSRIRTEHFPLTLESARPSHTSQYLCASSGGVTDTQYFGPGTRLTVL.